This is a list of T cell receptor beta chains from one sample in a study of cytomegalovirus exposure and HLA in healthy donors. Produced via immunoSEQ multiplex PCR; TCRdb's table is partial and in-frame only. This sample yields over 150,000 clones, of which under 80% are seen a single time; under 2.5% belongs to the top ten. Sequencing was carried out using PBMCs. The receptors stem from a man between 25 and 39 years old in good health and CMV-seronegative. Each CDR3 is given with its conserved first and last residue.

TRBV28 | CASSFRDRGLYEQYF
TRBV7-2 | CASSPRRSSYEQYF
TRBV9 | CASTLGGAVNNEQFF
TRBV5-8 | CASSPTGGTNTGELFF
TRBV2 | CASRGSGSSYNEQFF
TRBV7-9 | CASSPPAGSSSTDTQYF
TRBV5-6 | CASSPRSSYEQYF
TRBV29-1 | CSVDRDRGSGYTF
TRBV7-8 | CASSGTGHTEAFF
TRBV6-5 | CARQPTKNTEAFF
TRBV5-4 | CASSLPGQGGSTEAFF
TRBV6-5 | CASTLQGGLAYEQYF
TRBV15 | CATSRPSNRGNYGYTF
TRBV5-4 | CASSKRDRGQQETQYF
TRBV19 | CASSTDRGPVNTEAFF
TRBV5-1 | CASSYSTGANTGELFF
TRBV28 | CASSHHRVGETQYF
TRBV29-1 | CSVGQFPSYEQYF
TRBV9 | CASSVTPGGTNEKLFF
TRBV28 | CASSYRGRINQPQNF
TRBV9 | CASSVTAGHTDTQYF
TRBV5-6 | CASSLDGASYEQYF
TRBV6-6 | CASSSPDSQYYEQYF
TRBV15 | CATSRDRGSTEAFF
TRBV6-6 | CASRYPRDKNTEAFF
TRBV2 | CASREQGGGNTIYF
TRBV13 | CASSLRTTSPEQFF
TRBV6-5 | CASSPDRRYGYTF
TRBV29-1 | CSAEETENTGELFF